One and the same sample provided the 30 T cell receptor beta chains below, sequenced in a study of blood T cell repertoires in COVID-19. Clones were sequenced by immunoSEQ multiplex PCR, and TCRdb holds only the in-frame ones, with some missing. The sample lists under 450,000 clones; less than 90% were seen once. What was sequenced was peripheral blood. The receptors were sampled from a woman aged 55 to 70 with COVID-19, enrolled during active disease.

The chain uses TRBV9 and TRBJ2-3; the match to TRBD2 covers 8 bases. The CDR3 length is 16 residues. V was pared by 0 bases and J by 2 bases, with 5 bases of the junction left unmatched. CDR1 and CDR2 from the germline V gene are SGDLS and YYNGEE. The CDR3 sequence is CASSVESGGYTDTQYF. CDR3 DNA sequence: TGTGCCAGCAGCGTAGAAAGCGGGGGATACACAGATACGCAGTATTTT.

The chain has TRBV7-2 and TRBJ2-7; TRBD1 is a possible D gene (6 bases). CDR3 length: 15 residues. Deletions cut 5 bases from V and 5 bases from J, with 19 bases between. Germline assignment: CDR1 SGHTA and CDR2 FQGNSA. CDR3 protein: CASSLLVTGYNEQYF. CDR3 nucleotide sequence: TGTGCCAGCAGCCTACTCGTCACAGGGTATAACGAGCAGTACTTC.

This clone was counted only a few times. In DNA, the CDR3 is TGTGCCAGTAGTATAGTCGACATCAGCGGGGAGCTGTTTTTT. It translates to CASSIVDISGELFF. The V gene is TRBV19, the J gene TRBJ2-2; no definite D call. Germline loops: CDR1 LNHDA, CDR2 SQIVND (reference sequence). There are 14 residues in the CDR3. V lost 1 base and J lost 7, with 10 bases in between.

V gene TRBV2 combines with J gene TRBJ2-2, with a tentative D call TRBD1 (6 bases). V was clipped by 3 bases and J by 5 bases, with 10 bases between them. CDR3 length: 14 residues. The germline V gene has CDR1 SNHLY and CDR2 FYNNEI. CDR3 sequence reads: CASSDRDITGELFF. The CDR3 coding sequence is TGTGCCAGCAGTGACCGGGACATTACCGGGGAGCTGTTTTTT.

The V gene is TRBV3-1 (or the pseudogene TRBV3-2), the J gene TRBJ1-5; TRBD1 agrees at 10 bases. CDR1 and CDR2 from the germline V gene are LGHDT and YNNKEL (reference sequence). This CDR3 contains 16 residues. V trimming: 5 bases; J trimming: 6 bases; junction bases outside the gene matches: 10. CDR3 protein: CASSTRDRGSCQPQHF. The CDR3 DNA reads as TGTGCCAGCAGCACCCGGGACAGGGGATCATGTCAGCCCCAGCATTTT.

The gene calls are TRBV11-3 and TRBJ2-3; D is possibly TRBD1 (7 bases). The V gene's germline CDR1 is SGHNT and CDR2 YENEEA. V dropped 5 bases and J dropped 6 bases, with 15 bases sitting between them. The CDR3 consists of 14 residues. The CDR3 DNA sequence: TGTGCCAGCAGCGGCAGGGGGGAGAGGGATACGCAGTATTTT. The encoded protein is CASSGRGERDTQYF. The variable domain in full, completed from reference TRBV11-3 and TRBJ2-3, reads EAGVVQSPRYKIIEKKQPVAFWCNPISGHNTLYWYLQNLGQGPELLIRYENEEAVDDSQLPKDRFSAERLKGVDSTLKIQPAELGDSAVYLCASSGRGERDTQYFGPGTRLTVL.

This clone came up once. This chain connects TRBV12-3 or TRBV12-4 to TRBJ1-4, with D hard to call. This CDR3 has 11 amino acids. V was clipped by 8 bases and J by 9 bases, with 10 bases between them. The CDR3 DNA reads as TGTGCCAGCCGGAGTCTCCAAAAACTGTTTTTT. As protein: CASRSLQKLFF.

The V gene is TRBV5-1, the J gene TRBJ1-2; 8 nucleotides line up with TRBD1. CDR3 length: 14 amino acids. The ends lost 5 bases at V and 6 bases at J; junction bases unmatched: 9. The germline V gene has CDR1 SGHRS and CDR2 YFSETQ. CDR3 coding DNA: TGCGCCAGCAGTCCGGGACAGGCTCTCGATGGCTACACCTTC. Translating it yields CASSPGQALDGYTF.

V and J are TRBV19 and TRBJ1-2; 10 bases fit TRBD1. The CDR3 contains 15 residues. Germline loops: CDR1 LNHDA, CDR2 SQIVND (reference sequence). The V segment lost 4 bases and the J segment 8 bases; nucleotides outside the gene matches: 10. Here the CDR3 reads CASSTLPGQGLGYTF. CDR3 in DNA: TGTGCCAGTAGTACGTTGCCGGGACAGGGGTTGGGCTACACCTTC.

The chain employs TRBV27 and TRBJ1-1; D is ambiguous. Germline CDR1 is MNHEY and CDR2 is SMNVEV (reference sequence). This CDR3 has 14 residues. Trimming removed 5 bases from V and 8 bases from J, with 18 bases in between. Here the CDR3 DNA reads TGTGCCAGCAGTCACTCCCGGAGGTTATGGGAAGCTTTCTTT. This gives the protein CASSHSRRLWEAFF.

Note on this clone: This specimen includes other DNA sequences encoding the same CDR3. The gene calls are TRBV2 and TRBJ2-7; D might be TRBD1 (5 bases). Germline CDR1 reads SNHLY; CDR2 reads FYNNEI. Between the trimmed V and J ends, which lost 5 bases and 3 bases, there was a span of 8 bases. The CDR3 has 12 residues. The CDR3 reads CASSSQGYEQYF. CDR3 bases: TGTGCCAGCAGTTCCCAGGGCTACGAGCAGTACTTC.

The V gene is TRBV27, the J gene TRBJ1-1; weak D call: TRBD1 (5 bases). Deletions cut 1 base from V and 5 bases from J, with 8 bases between. Germline values: CDR1 MNHEY, CDR2 SMNVEV (reference sequence). The CDR3 covers 13 residues. This chain's CDR3 is CASSLYGGTEAFF. The CDR3, as DNA: TGTGCCAGCAGTTTATACGGGGGGACTGAAGCTTTCTTT.

The chain is built from TRBV5-4 and TRBJ1-1; possibly TRBD1 for D (6 bases). This CDR3 is built from 14 residues. From germline, CDR1 is SGHNT and CDR2 YYREEE (reference sequence). V lost 0 bases and J 1 base, leaving 7 bases between the germline ends. The CDR3 region is CASSLVGGNTEAFF. For the CDR3, the DNA is TGTGCCAGCAGCTTGGTAGGGGGGAACACTGAAGCTTTCTTT.

This clone has more than one count but fewer than ten. The rearrangement links TRBV5-4 to TRBJ2-2; 13 bases are a match to TRBD2. Trimming at V came to 3 bases and at J to 14 bases, leaving 16 bases not matched to a gene. The CDR3 length is 17 residues. The germline CDR1 and CDR2 sequences are SGHNT and YYREEE (reference sequence). The DNA of the CDR3 is TGTGCCAGCAGCTCCGGGACTAGCGGGGCCGACCGACTTGTACTGTTTTTT. Encoded protein: CASSSGTSGADRLVLFF.

As to this clone: Other DNA sequences in the sample encode the same CDR3. The gene calls are TRBV5-1 and TRBJ2-3; TRBD2 matches at 9 bases. This CDR3 has 15 amino acids. Germline V gives CDR1 SGHRS, CDR2 YFSETQ. V shed 1 base and J 4 bases; nucleotides not matched to a gene: 4. CDR3 DNA sequence: TGCGCCAGCAGCTTGAGGGCGGGGGGGCCAGATACGCAGTATTTT. Amino acids: CASSLRAGGPDTQYF.

The genes are TRBV7-9 and TRBJ2-3; D remains ambiguous. V was trimmed by 5 bases and J by 6 bases, leaving 9 bases between them. CDR3 length: 12 residues. Germline V gene data show CDR1 as SEHNR and CDR2 as FQNEAQ (reference sequence). The CDR3: CASSERVDTQYF. CDR3 bases: TGTGCCAGCAGCGAGAGAGTGGATACGCAGTATTTT.

V usage is TRBV5-1 and J usage is TRBJ1-2; D call uncertain. Trimming left V 3 bases short and J 7 bases short, with 19 bases between. Germline-derived CDR1 and CDR2 are SGHRS and YFSETQ. The CDR3 is 15 amino acids. The CDR3: CASSSTERGLSGYTF. CDR3 nucleotide sequence: TGCGCCAGCAGCTCAACGGAAAGAGGGTTGAGTGGCTACACCTTC.

The gene calls are TRBV11-3 and TRBJ1-1, with D possibly being TRBD1 (6 bases). The CDR3 runs 14 residues. The germline gives CDR1 SGHNT, CDR2 YENEEA. The ends were cut back, 2 bases at V and 2 bases at J, with 9 bases in the middle. The CDR3 is CASSLFRGNTEAFF. For the CDR3, the DNA is TGTGCCAGCAGCTTATTCAGGGGAAACACTGAAGCTTTCTTT.

The chain joins TRBV2 to TRBJ1-1; a possible D gene is TRBD1 (6 bases). The CDR3 is made up of 14 amino acids. Germline V gives CDR1 SNHLY, CDR2 FYNNEI. Trimming removed 4 bases from V and 2 bases from J, with 11 bases in between. CDR3 sequence reads: CASSVGQLNTEAFF. The CDR3 DNA reads as TGTGCCAGCAGTGTTGGACAGTTAAACACTGAAGCTTTCTTT.

This clone was observed a handful of times. The rearrangement links TRBV3-1 (or the pseudogene TRBV3-2) to TRBJ2-1, with D perhaps TRBD2 (5 bases). The CDR3 totals 12 residues. Trimming stripped 3 bases from V and 9 bases from J, with 9 bases between. The germline V gene encodes CDR1 LGHDT and CDR2 YNNKEL (reference sequence). CDR3 sequence (DNA): TGTGCCAGCAGCCATAGCGAGAGTGAGCAGTTCTTC. Translation: CASSHSESEQFF.

This clone was picked up one time. In the same sample, other DNA sequences code for this CDR3. The V gene is TRBV5-6, the J gene TRBJ1-2; 8 nucleotides agree with TRBD1. Germline assignment: CDR1 SGHDT and CDR2 YYEEEE. The CDR3 runs 13 residues. V was clipped by 2 bases and J by 4 bases; unmatched bases: 1. The CDR3 DNA reads as TGTGCCAGCAGCTTCGGACAGGGCTATGGCTACACCTTC. As protein: CASSFGQGYGYTF.

This chain connects TRBV6-5 to TRBJ1-5; 7 bases agree with TRBD1. Trimming at V came to 7 bases and at J to 2 bases, leaving 5 bases not matched to a gene. Germline CDR1 reads MNHEY; CDR2 reads SVGAGI. The CDR3 is made up of 14 amino acids. CDR3 nucleotides: TGTGCCAGCAAGCCAACAGGGGGCAATCAGCCCCAGCATTTT. Translating it yields CASKPTGGNQPQHF.

On this clone itself: Other DNA sequences in the same sample also yield this CDR3. The chain carries TRBV5-1 and TRBJ1-5, with D possibly TRBD1 on 5 matching bases. The CDR3 runs to 15 residues. V lost 0 bases to trimming and J lost 2 bases, with 9 bases between them. Germline assignment: CDR1 SGHRS and CDR2 YFSETQ. CDR3 coding DNA: TGCGCCAGCAGCTTGGAAGGGGTGGGCAATCAGCCCCAGCATTTT. It specifies CASSLEGVGNQPQHF. Full variable domain (rest looked up from reference TRBV5-1 and TRBJ1-5): KAGVTQTPRYLIKTRGQQVTLSCSPISGHRSVSWYQQTPGQGLQFLFEYFSETQRNKGNFPGRFSGRQFSNSRSEMNVSTLELGDSALYLCASSLEGVGNQPQHFGDGTRLSIL.

CDR3 sequence reads: CASSQRGGISYEQYF. CDR3 DNA: TGTGCCAGCAGCCAGCGGGGGGGCATCTCCTACGAGCAGTACTTC. The rearrangement joins TRBV7-2 to TRBJ2-7; 10 positions agree with TRBD2. The CDR3 runs 15 residues. V shed 5 bases, J shed 0 bases, and the junction held 4 bases outside the gene matches. CDR1 and CDR2 from the germline V gene are SGHTA and FQGNSA.

This clone was seen a single time. The chain links TRBV14 to TRBJ2-2, with 10 bases fitting TRBD1. This CDR3 has 15 residues. With 3 bases clipped from V and 4 bases from J, the junction kept 2 bases outside the gene matches. Germline CDR1 and CDR2: SGHDN and FVKESK. CDR3 bases: TGTGCCAGCAGCCAGGACAGGGGGGTCACCGGGGAGCTGTTTTTT. Translation: CASSQDRGVTGELFF.

This chain uses TRBV5-1 with TRBJ2-3, with D maybe TRBD2 (6 bases). V shed 2 bases and J shed 0 bases, with 10 bases lying between them. Germline V gene lookup returns CDR1 SGHRS and CDR2 YFSETQ. There are 15 residues in the CDR3. The CDR3 protein is CASSLTSSSTDTQYF. In nucleotides, the CDR3 is TGCGCCAGCAGCTTAACTAGCTCTAGCACAGATACGCAGTATTTT.

J is TRBJ2-2 and V is TRBV11-2, with 7 positions matching TRBD2. The germline gives CDR1 SGHAT, CDR2 FQNNGV. The CDR3 is 16 amino acids. With V trimmed by 7 bases and J by 0 bases, 8 bases remained unmatched. The DNA of the CDR3 is TGTGCCAGCAACAGAGGCGGGAGCGCGAACACCGGGGAGCTGTTTTTT. Its protein product is CASNRGGSANTGELFF.

CDR3 bases: TGCGCCAGCAGCCTTGGGACTAGCGCGAAGTTAGAGACCCAGTACTTC. This translates into CASSLGTSAKLETQYF. This rearrangement joins TRBV5-1 to TRBJ2-5; 10 positions match TRBD2. Germline CDR1 is SGHRS and CDR2 is YFSETQ. The CDR3 extends over 16 amino acids. J gave up 4 bases and V 4 bases, and 10 bases lay outside the gene matches.

This rearrangement joins TRBV6-5 to TRBJ2-1; D is possibly TRBD1 (5 bases). Germline CDR1 MNHEY, CDR2 SVGAGI. This CDR3 is built from 14 residues. V shed 4 bases and J shed 7 bases, with 14 bases lying between them. CDR3 in amino acids: CASSSGSDRNEQFF. CDR3 DNA: TGTGCCAGCAGTTCAGGGTCGGATAGGAATGAGCAGTTCTTC.

The chain joins TRBV5-4 to TRBJ2-1, with 11 bases matching TRBD2. Per the germline V gene, CDR1 is SGHNT and CDR2 is YYREEE (reference sequence). There are 15 residues in the CDR3. With 10 bases clipped from V and 0 bases from J, the junction kept 6 bases outside the gene matches. As DNA, the CDR3 is TGTGCCTCTGGTAGCGGGGGGGCCTCCTACAATGAGCAGTTCTTC. Translating gives CASGSGGASYNEQFF.